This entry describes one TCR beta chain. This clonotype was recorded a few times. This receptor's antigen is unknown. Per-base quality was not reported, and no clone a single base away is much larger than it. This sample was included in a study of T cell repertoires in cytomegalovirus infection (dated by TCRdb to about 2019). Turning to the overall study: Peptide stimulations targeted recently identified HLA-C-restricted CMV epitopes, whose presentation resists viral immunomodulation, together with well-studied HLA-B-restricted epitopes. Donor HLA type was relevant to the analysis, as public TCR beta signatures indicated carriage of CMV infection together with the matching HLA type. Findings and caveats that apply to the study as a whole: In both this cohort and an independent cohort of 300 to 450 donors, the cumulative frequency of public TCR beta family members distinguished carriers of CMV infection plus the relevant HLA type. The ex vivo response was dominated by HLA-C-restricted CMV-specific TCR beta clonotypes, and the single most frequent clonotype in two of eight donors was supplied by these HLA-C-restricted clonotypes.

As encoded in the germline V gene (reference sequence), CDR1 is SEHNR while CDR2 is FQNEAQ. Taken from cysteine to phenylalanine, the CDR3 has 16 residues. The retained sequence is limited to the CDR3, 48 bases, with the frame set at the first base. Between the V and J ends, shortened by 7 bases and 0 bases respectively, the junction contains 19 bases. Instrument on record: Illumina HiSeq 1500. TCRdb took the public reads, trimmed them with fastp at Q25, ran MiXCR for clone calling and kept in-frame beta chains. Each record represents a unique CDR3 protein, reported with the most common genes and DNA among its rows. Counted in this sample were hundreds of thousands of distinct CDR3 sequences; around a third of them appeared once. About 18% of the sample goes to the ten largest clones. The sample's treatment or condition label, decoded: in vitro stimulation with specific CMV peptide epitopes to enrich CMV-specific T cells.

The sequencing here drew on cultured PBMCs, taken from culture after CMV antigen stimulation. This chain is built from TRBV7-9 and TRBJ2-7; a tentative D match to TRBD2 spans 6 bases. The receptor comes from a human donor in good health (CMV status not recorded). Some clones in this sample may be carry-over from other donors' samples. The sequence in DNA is TGTGCCAGCACCCTAACACCCGGGACTTCCTCCTACGAGCAGTACTTC. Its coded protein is CASTLTPGTSSYEQYF.